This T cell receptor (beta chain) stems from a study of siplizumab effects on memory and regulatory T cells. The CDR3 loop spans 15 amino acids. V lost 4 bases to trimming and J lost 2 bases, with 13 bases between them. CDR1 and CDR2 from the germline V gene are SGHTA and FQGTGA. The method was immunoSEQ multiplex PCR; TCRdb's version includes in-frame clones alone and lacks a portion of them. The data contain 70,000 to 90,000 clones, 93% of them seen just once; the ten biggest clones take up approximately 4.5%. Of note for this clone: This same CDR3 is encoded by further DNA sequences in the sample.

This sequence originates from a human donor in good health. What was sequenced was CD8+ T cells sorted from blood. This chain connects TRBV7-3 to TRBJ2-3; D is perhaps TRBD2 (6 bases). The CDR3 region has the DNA TGTGCCAGCAGCTCCAGCGGAGGGGCCACAGATACGCAGTATTTT. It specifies CASSSSGGATDTQYF. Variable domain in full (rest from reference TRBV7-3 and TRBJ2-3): GAGVSQTPSNKVTEKGKYVELRCDPISGHTALYWYRQSLGQGPEFLIYFQGTGAADDSGLPNDRFFAVRPEGSVSTLKIQRTERGDSAVYLCASSSSGGATDTQYFGPGTRLTVL.